This T cell receptor (beta chain) is drawn from a study of cytomegalovirus exposure and HLA in healthy donors. Comment on this clone: Other nucleotide sequences in the sample specify the same CDR3.

V shed 2 bases and J shed 6 bases, with 10 bases lying between them. Germline loops: CDR1 MNHEY, CDR2 SMNVEV (reference sequence). The CDR3 is 13 residues long. Some clones are missing from TCRdb's copy, which holds only in-frame ones; the method was immunoSEQ multiplex PCR. This sample has about 160,000 clones, with roughly nine tenths found just once. The sequence was obtained from a woman under 30 in good health and CMV-seropositive. The rearrangement uses TRBV27 and TRBJ1-1; D might be TRBD1 (5 bases). Sequenced input: PBMCs. The DNA for the CDR3 is TGTGCCAGCAGTTTAGGGGGGATCGCTGAAGCTTTCTTT. This translates into CASSLGGIAEAFF.